This record looks at one T cell receptor beta chain sequence and its context. Its antigen is not identified. Prior to sequencing, the ViraFEST assay stimulated PBMC with viral peptide pools, which expanded the antigen-specific CD4+ T cells. Investigators separated out CD4+ T cells once approximately 9 days of culture had passed. Vaccine recipients, nucleocapsid antibody negative, had no prior SARS-CoV-2 infection. Both day 3 and day 7 saw half the medium replaced with IL-2 medium. Profiling relied on immunoSEQ multiplex PCR, and the TCRdb table lists in-frame clones only, not all of them. The table has tens of thousands of clones, approximately 74% seen once; the top ten hold around 10%. The data originate from a study of vaccination effects on CD4 cells after COVID-19. This CDR3 comprises 14 residues. Germline CDR1 and CDR2: LGHDT and YNNKEL (reference sequence). The junction had 9 bases not matched to a gene; V was cut back by 9 bases and J by 7 bases.

The chain combines TRBV3-1 (or the pseudogene TRBV3-2) with TRBJ2-1; 10 nucleotides align to TRBD1. The source was CD4+ T cells from PBMCs cultured with HCoV-NL63 spike peptides, collected before COVID-19 vaccination. The TCR was taken from a human donor who received a COVID-19 vaccine. The CDR3 loop reads CASGVGQGRNEQFF. DNA of the CDR3: TGTGCCAGTGGAGTGGGACAGGGGAGGAATGAGCAGTTCTTC.